This T cell receptor (beta chain) is drawn from a study of blood T cells in healthy people across ages. The second PCR ran about 6 to 11 cycles with a sample-barcoded 5' primer and J-beta primers. TCRdb analysed the 5' RACE reads with MiXCR anew, one entry per CDR3 protein. The sample lists 1,500,000 or so distinct CDR3 sequences; roughly 60% were seen once. About this clonotype: The antigen remains unidentified.

This CDR3 comprises 15 residues. After removal of 5 bases from V and 7 bases from J, the junction contained 11 bases not matched to a gene. Whole-study results and caveats: In older individuals, TCR beta diversity per million T cells was lower, falling roughly linearly with age.

The sequenced sample was blood. This chain links TRBV12-3 or TRBV12-4 with TRBJ1-2; TRBD1 agrees at 9 bases. The receptor was derived from a man younger than 35 in good health. CDR3 sequence reads: CASSVTGGSLGGYTF. CDR3 nucleotides: TGTGCCAGCAGTGTGACAGGGGGGAGTTTAGGTGGCTACACCTTC.